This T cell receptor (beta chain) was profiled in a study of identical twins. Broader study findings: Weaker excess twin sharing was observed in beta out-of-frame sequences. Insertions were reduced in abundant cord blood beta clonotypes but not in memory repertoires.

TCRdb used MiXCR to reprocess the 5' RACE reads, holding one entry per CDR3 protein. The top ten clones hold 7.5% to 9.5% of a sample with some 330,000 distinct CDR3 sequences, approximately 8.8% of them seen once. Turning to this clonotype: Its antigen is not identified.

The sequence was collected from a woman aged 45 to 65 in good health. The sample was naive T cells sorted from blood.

The DNA for the CDR3 is TGTGCCAGTAGTCCGTCGCGTACTAACTATGGCTACACCTTC. Its protein is CASSPSRTNYGYTF. This chain uses TRBV19 with TRBJ1-2; D unclear. V gave up 5 bases and J gave up 0 bases, with 10 bases separating them. The germline V gene encodes CDR1 LNHDA and CDR2 SQIVND (reference sequence). This CDR3 contains 14 residues.